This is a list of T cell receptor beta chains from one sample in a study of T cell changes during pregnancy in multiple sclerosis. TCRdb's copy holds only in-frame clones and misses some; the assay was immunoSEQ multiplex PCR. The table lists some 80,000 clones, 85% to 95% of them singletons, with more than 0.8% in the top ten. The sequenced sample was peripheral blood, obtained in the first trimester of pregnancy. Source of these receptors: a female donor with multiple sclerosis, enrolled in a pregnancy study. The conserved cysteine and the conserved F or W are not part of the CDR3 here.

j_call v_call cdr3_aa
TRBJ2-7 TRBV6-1 ASSEITSGRYEQY
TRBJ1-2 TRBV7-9 ASSFDRTD
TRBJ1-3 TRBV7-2 ASSLVYFGDTIY
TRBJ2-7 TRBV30 AWSISSARRSYEQY
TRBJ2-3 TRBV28 ASSSGRTDTQY
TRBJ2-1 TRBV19 ASSNGWAYNEQF
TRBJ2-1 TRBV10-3 AITQDRDNEQF
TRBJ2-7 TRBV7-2 ASSLARDLYEQY
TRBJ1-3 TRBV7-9 ASSLGQGGRNTIY
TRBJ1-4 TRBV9 ASSVGQGNEKLF
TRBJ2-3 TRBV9 ASSVVPSGGATDTQY
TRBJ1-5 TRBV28 ASKPQGASNQPQH
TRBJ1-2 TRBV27 ASPAYQDTYNYGYT
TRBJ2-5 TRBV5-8 ASSHGAQY
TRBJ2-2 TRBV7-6 ASSLVGGTGELF
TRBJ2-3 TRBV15 ATSRGTSVSSTDTQY
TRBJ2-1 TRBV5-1 ASSYGLAGGLGYNEQF
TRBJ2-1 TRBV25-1 ASRGTAPYNEQF
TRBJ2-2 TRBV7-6 ASSLLGDPGELF
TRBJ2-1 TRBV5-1 ASSLRGEGHGEQF
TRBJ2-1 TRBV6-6 ASSYFPGYNEQF
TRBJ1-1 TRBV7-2 ASSLGHGNTEAF
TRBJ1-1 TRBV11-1 ASSLSRDRGRRDTEAF
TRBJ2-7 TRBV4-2 ASSQVGLPSGNPHEQY
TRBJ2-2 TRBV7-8 ASSLYWASGGQLAGELF
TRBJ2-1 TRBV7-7 ASSPWTSGSSYNEQF
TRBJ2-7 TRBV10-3 AISELQGTTSYEQY
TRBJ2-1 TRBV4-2 ASSLAERLAGVSEQF
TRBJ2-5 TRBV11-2 ASSLVRGREETQY
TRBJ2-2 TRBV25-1 ASSGQGRDTGELF
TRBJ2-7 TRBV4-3 ASSQVAGQNYEQY
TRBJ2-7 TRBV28 ASLRDTYEQY
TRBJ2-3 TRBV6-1 ASSEAPPAGGRDTQY
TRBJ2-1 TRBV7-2 ASSLVRGISYNEQF
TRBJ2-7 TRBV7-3 ASSLSSGNRGEQY
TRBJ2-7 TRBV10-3 AIRPGTGMYEQY
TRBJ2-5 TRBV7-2 ASSQGTGSRETQY
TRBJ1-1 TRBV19 ASSISDRATEAF
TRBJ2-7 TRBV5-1 ASSLGNPGQFISYEQY
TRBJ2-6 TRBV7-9 ASSLSGRGSGANVLT
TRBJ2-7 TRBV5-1 ASSLSFPGQGFSEQY
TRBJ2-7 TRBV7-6 ASSLAGGPVEQY
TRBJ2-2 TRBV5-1 ASSLGGSANTGELF
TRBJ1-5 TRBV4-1 ASSQEAGAGNQPQH
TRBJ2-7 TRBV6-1 ASSEARPGTYEQY
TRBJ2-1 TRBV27 ASSPLAGATNEQF
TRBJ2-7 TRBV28 ASSSNLGLAVEQY
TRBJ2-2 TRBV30 AWCLAEPNTGELF
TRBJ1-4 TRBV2 ASTPQGAGGEKLF
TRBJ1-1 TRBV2 ASSSGQMNTEAF
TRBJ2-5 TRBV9 ASSVEVMGGGETQY
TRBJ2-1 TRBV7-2 ASSLGSYNEQF
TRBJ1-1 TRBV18 ASSPERTARLEAF
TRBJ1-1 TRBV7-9 ASSLVGGWYTEAF
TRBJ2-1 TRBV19 ASSRGRGRSWSYNEQF
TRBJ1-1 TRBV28 ASSLVQRNTEAF
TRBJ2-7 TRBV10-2 ASSESTPTYEQY
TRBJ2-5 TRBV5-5 ASSPTSLAQETQY
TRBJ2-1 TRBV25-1 ASSGKRVSYNEQF
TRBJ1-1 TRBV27 ASSLLQMNTEAF